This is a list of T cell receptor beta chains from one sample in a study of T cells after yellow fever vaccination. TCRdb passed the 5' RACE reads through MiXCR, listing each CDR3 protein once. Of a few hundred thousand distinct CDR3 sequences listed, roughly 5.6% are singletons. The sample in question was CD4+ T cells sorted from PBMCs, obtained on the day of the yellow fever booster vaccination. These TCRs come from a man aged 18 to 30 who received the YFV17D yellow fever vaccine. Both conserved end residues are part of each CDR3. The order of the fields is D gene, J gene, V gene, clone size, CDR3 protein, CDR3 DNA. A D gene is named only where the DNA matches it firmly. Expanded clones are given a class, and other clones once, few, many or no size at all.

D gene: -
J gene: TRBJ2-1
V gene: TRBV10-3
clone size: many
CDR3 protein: CAISELGPENNEQFF
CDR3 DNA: TGTGCCATCAGTGAGTTGGGACCCGAGAACAATGAGCAGTTCTTC

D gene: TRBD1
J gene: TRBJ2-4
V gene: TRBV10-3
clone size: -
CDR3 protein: CAISPGQGARVDAKNIQYF
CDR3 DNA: TGTGCCATCAGCCCGGGACAGGGGGCGAGAGTTGATGCCAAAAACATTCAGTACTTC

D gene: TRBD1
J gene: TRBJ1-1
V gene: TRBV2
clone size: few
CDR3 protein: CASRRTGGTGEAFF
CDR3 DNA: TGTGCCAGCAGAAGGACAGGGGGCACGGGTGAAGCTTTCTTT

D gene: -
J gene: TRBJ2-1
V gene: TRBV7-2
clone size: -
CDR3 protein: CASSSRGGYNEQFF
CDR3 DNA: TGTGCCAGCAGCTCTAGGGGCGGCTACAATGAGCAGTTCTTC

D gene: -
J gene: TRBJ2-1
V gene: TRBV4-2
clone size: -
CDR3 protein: CASSQDPIVNEQFF
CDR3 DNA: TGTGCCAGCAGCCAAGATCCGATAGTGAATGAGCAGTTCTTC

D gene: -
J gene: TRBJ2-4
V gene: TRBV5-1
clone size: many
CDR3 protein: CASSPGQLLNIQYF
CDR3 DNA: TGCGCCAGCAGCCCCGGACAGTTACTAAACATTCAGTACTTC

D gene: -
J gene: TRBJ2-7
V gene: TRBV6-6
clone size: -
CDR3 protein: CASRDPLVRRKQYF
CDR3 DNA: TGTGCCAGCAGGGACCCACTAGTGCGGAGAAAGCAGTACTTC

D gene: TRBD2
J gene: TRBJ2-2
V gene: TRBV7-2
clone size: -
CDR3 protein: CASKLAGGTGELFF
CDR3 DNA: TGTGCCAGCAAACTAGCGGGGGGGACCGGGGAGCTGTTTTTT

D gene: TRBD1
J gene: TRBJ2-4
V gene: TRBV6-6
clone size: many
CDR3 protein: CASSFQQGAGGNIQYF
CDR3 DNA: TGTGCCAGCAGTTTCCAACAGGGGGCCGGTGGGAACATTCAGTACTTC

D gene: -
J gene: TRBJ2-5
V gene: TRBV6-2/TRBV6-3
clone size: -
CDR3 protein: CASRSRRDQETQYF
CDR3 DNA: TGTGCCAGCAGGTCTAGGAGGGATCAAGAGACCCAGTACTTC

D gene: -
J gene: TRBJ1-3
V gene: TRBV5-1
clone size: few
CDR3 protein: CASSWGSASGGNTIYF
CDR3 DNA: TGCGCCAGCAGCTGGGGGTCAGCGTCGGGAGGAAACACCATATATTTT

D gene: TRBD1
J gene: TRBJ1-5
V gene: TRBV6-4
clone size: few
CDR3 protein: CASSELGRGQGGWRGYQPQHF
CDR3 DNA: TGTGCCAGCAGTGAACTAGGCCGGGGACAGGGAGGATGGCGGGGGTATCAGCCCCAGCATTTT

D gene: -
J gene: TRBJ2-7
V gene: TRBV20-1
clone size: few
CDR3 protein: CSARDPRQGHAEQYF
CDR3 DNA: TGCAGTGCTAGAGATCCTCGGCAGGGCCACGCCGAGCAGTACTTC

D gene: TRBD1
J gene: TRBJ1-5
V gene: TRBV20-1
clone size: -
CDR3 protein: CSAIPRDRGNQPQHF
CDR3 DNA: TGCAGTGCTATCCCCCGGGACAGGGGAAATCAGCCCCAGCATTTT

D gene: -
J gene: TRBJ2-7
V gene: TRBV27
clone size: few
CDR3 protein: CASSFAGNHISEQYF
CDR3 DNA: TGTGCCAGCAGTTTCGCAGGGAACCATATCAGCGAGCAGTACTTC

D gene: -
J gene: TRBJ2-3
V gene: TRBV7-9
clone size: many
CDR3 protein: CASTVGYSLSTDTQYF
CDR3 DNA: TGTGCCAGCACTGTTGGGTACTCTCTAAGCACAGATACGCAGTATTTT

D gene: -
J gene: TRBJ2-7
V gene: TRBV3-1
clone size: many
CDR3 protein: CASSQGSQQYF
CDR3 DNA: TGTGCCAGCAGCCAAGGAAGCCAGCAGTACTTC

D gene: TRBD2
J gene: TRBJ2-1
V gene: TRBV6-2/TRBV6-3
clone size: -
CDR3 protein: CASGRGQFF
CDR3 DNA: TGTGCCAGCGGGAGGGGACAGTTCTTC

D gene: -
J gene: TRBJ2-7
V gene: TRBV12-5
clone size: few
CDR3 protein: CASGRTESYEQYF
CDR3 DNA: TGTGCTAGTGGTCGGACAGAGTCCTACGAGCAGTACTTC

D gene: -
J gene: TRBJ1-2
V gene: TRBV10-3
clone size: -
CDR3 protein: CAVQGIGYTF
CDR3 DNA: TGTGCCGTCCAGGGAATTGGCTACACCTTC

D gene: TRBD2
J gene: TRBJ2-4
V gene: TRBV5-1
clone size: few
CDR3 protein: CASSSTSAKNIQYF
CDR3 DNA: TGCGCCAGCAGCTCGACTAGCGCTAAAAACATTCAGTACTTC

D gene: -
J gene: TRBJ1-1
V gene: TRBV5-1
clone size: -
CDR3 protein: CASSLVGGWNTEAFF
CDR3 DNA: TGCGCCAGCAGCTTGGTCGGAGGATGGAACACTGAAGCTTTCTTT

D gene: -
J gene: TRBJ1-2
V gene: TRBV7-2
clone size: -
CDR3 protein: CASSLEWLPEGYTF
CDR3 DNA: TGTGCCAGCAGCTTAGAGTGGCTCCCAGAGGGCTACACCTTC

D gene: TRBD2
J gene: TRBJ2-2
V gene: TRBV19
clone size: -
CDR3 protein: CASGPGGGPVGELFF
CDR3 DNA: TGTGCCAGTGGGCCAGGCGGGGGGCCGGTCGGGGAGCTGTTTTTT

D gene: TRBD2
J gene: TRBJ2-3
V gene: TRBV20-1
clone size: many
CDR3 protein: CSAMSIAGGPVPDTQYF
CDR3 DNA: TGCAGTGCAATGAGTATAGCGGGGGGGCCGGTACCAGATACGCAGTATTTT

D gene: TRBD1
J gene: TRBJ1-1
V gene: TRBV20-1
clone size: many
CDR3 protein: CSAPRQGVGEAFF
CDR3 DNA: TGCAGTGCTCCTCGACAGGGGGTGGGTGAAGCTTTCTTT

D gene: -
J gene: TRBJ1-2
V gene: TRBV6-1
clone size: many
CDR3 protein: CASKRAIDGLANYGYTF
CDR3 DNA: TGTGCCAGCAAACGAGCTATTGACGGTCTCGCTAACTATGGCTACACCTTC

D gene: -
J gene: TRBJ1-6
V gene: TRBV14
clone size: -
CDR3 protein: CASSQGDSPLHF
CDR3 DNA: TGTGCCAGCAGCCAGGGGGATTCACCCCTCCACTTT

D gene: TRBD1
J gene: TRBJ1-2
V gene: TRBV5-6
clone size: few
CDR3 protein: CASSLPGQVYGYTF
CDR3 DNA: TGTGCCAGCAGCCTCCCGGGACAGGTATATGGCTACACCTTC

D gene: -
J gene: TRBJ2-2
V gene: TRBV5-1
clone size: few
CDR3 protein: CASSFQSRGSGELFF
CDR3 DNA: TGCGCCAGCAGCTTCCAAAGTCGGGGGTCCGGGGAGCTGTTTTTT

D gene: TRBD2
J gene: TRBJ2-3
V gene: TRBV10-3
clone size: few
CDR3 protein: CAISVTSGATDTQYF
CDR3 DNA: TGTGCCATCAGTGTGACTAGCGGGGCCACAGATACGCAGTATTTT

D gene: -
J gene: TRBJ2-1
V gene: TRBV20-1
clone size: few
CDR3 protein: CSARGRGYYNEQFF
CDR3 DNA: TGCAGTGCTAGGGGTCGGGGGTACTACAATGAGCAGTTCTTC

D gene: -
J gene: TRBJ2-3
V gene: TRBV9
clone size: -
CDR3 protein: CASSVGASESTDTQYF
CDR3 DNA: TGTGCCAGCAGCGTAGGAGCATCGGAGAGCACAGATACGCAGTATTTT

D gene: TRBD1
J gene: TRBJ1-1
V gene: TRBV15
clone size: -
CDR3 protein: CATSSRTGVVNTEAFF
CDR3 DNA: TGTGCCACCAGCAGTAGGACAGGGGTTGTGAACACTGAAGCTTTCTTT

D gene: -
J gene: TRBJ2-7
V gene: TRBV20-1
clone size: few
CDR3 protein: CSAPKGGSYEQYF
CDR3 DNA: TGCAGTGCTCCGAAGGGGGGAAGCTACGAGCAGTACTTC

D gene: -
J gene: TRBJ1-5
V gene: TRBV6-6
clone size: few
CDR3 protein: CASSYSSNAGSNQPQHF
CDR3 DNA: TGTGCCAGCAGTTACTCCTCCAACGCAGGGAGCAATCAGCCCCAGCATTTT

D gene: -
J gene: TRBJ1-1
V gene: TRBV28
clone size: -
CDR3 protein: CASSLSLGGAFF
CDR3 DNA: TGTGCCAGCAGTTTATCCCTGGGTGGGGCTTTCTTT

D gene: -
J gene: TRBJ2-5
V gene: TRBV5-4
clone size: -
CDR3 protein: CASTIQETQYF
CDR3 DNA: TGTGCCAGCACCATTCAAGAGACCCAGTACTTC

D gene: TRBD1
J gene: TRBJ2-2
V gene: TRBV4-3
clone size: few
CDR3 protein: CASSQRTDRATGELFF
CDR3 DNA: TGCGCCAGCAGCCAACGAACGGACAGGGCTACCGGGGAGCTGTTTTTT

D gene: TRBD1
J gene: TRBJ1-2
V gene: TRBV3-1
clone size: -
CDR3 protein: CASSLRQGDGYTF
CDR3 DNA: TGTGCCAGCAGCCTACGACAGGGGGATGGCTACACCTTC

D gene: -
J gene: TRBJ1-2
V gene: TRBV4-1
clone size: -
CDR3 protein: CASSPFAGRNYGYTF
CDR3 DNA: TGCGCCAGCAGCCCCTTTGCAGGGAGAAACTATGGCTACACCTTC

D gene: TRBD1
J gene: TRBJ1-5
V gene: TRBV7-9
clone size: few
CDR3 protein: CASSPTGGSQPQHF
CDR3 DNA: TGTGCCAGCAGCCCCACAGGGGGCAGTCAGCCCCAGCATTTT

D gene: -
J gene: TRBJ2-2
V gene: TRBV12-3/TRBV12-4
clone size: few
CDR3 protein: CASGYYRALFF
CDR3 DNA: TGTGCCAGCGGGTATTACCGGGCCCTGTTTTTT

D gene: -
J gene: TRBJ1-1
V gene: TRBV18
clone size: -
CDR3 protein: CASSPPTGMNTEAFF
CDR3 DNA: TGTGCCAGCTCACCACCTACAGGGATGAACACTGAAGCTTTCTTT